This T cell receptor beta chain is from a study of chemoradiotherapy in HPV16-positive cancers. Generated by immunoSEQ multiplex PCR, the TCRdb table keeps only in-frame clones and is missing some. The table shows 7,000 or so clones, with 89% occurring only once. With V trimmed by 3 bases and J by 2 bases, 1 base remained unmatched. This CDR3 contains 14 residues. Germline V gene data show CDR1 as SGHVS and CDR2 as FNYEAQ. The J gene is TRBJ1-3, the V gene TRBV7-6, with TRBD1 matching 7 bases. The material sequenced was tumor tissue, taken from a patient who underwent chemoradiotherapy. The TCR originated in a human donor with HPV-associated anogenital cancer. CDR3 residues: CASSLQGAGNTIYF. The DNA of the CDR3 is TGTGCCAGCAGCTTGCAGGGGGCTGGAAACACCATATATTTT.